The entry below describes one TCR beta chain. Time point: newly diagnosed GD, antithyroid drugs for less than 3 months. RNA isolated from PBMCs was used to make the TCR library. Arm-PCR of CDR3 regions and iRepertoire HTBI primers were used to build TCR beta libraries. From the multiplex PCR reads, TCRdb called clonotypes with MiXCR, one entry per CDR3 protein. The sample has under 450,000 distinct CDR3 sequences; around 15% are singletons. This specimen comes from a study of regulatory T cells in long-lasting Graves disease. The CDR3 extends over 13 amino acids. The germline CDR1 and CDR2 sequences are SGHTA and FQGNSA. J gave up 5 bases and V 5 bases, and 5 bases lay outside the gene matches. The sample also formed part of further work on T cells in Graves' hyperthyroidism and ophthalmopathy.

This sequence was found in a woman aged 18-29 years with Graves disease. Sequenced material: peripheral blood mononuclear cells (PBMCs), taken at new diagnosis, from a patient treated with antithyroid drugs. The chain uses TRBV7-2 and TRBJ2-5; TRBD1 agrees at 7 bases. The CDR3 here is CASSREQGETQYF. Written as DNA, the CDR3 is TGTGCCAGCAGCCGGGAACAGGGGGAGACCCAGTACTTC.